The 30 T cell receptor beta chains below all came from one sample that was sequenced in a study of cytomegalovirus exposure and HLA in healthy donors. Both 60 Vbeta primers and 13 Jbeta primers went into the PCR. Repertoires were generated with immunoSEQ multiplex PCR, while TCRdb's copy carries only in-frame clones and drops some. The sample lists approximately 100,000 clones, around two thirds occurring once. The sequenced material came from PBMCs. These receptors all stem from a human donor in good health.

The CDR3 coding sequence is TGTGCCAGCAGCCTAGGACAGGCTAATCAGCCCCAGCATTTT. It yields the protein CASSLGQANQPQHF. The chain employs TRBV5-8 and TRBJ1-5; 7 nucleotides match TRBD1. Germline V CDR1 and CDR2: SGHTS, YDEGEE. Trimming removed 4 bases from V and 4 bases from J; junction bases left unmatched: 5. The CDR3 runs to 14 residues.

This chain links TRBV11-2 with TRBJ1-2, with 12 nucleotides matching TRBD1. The J segment lost 6 bases and the V segment lost 3 bases, leaving 8 bases of the junction unmatched. Germline loops: CDR1 SGHAT, CDR2 FQNNGV. The CDR3 covers 16 residues. The CDR3 nucleotides are TGTGCCAGCAGCTTGACCGGGACAGGGGGCGCGCATGGCTACACCTTC. This sequence encodes CASSLTGTGGAHGYTF.

The chain is built from TRBV6-6 and TRBJ2-7, with 8 bases lining up with TRBD1. Germline V CDR1 and CDR2: MNHNY, SVGAGI (reference sequence). CDR3 size: 13 residues. V was clipped by 7 bases and J by 1 base; unmatched bases: 3. The chain's CDR3 is CASMRQGSYEQYF. DNA of the CDR3: TGTGCCAGCATGAGACAGGGGTCCTACGAGCAGTACTTC.

Details on this clone: A read error may produce the germline difference seen at one junction end. The chain links TRBV30 to TRBJ2-1; 7 bases are a match to TRBD2. This CDR3 region has 11 residues. CDR1 GTSNPN and CDR2 SVGIG come from the germline V gene (reference sequence). DNA for the CDR3: TGTGCCTGGAAGGACCGGGACTACACAATCTTC. Encoded protein: CAWKDRDYTIF.

This chain connects TRBV5-1 to TRBJ2-5, with TRBD2 identical over 9 bases. Per germline, CDR1 SGHRS and CDR2 YFSETQ. The CDR3 has 14 amino acids. J lost 5 bases, V lost 4 bases, and 6 bases had no gene match. CDR3 loop: CASSDSGSRETQYF. In nucleotides, the CDR3 is TGCGCCAGCAGCGATAGCGGGAGTAGGGAGACCCAGTACTTC.

This clone is classed as large (0.1 to 1%). In nucleotides, the CDR3 is TGTGCCAGCAGTCCCCGGGGGGGCTCCTACAATGAGCAGTTCTTC. It is translated as CASSPRGGSYNEQFF. The chain carries TRBV6-4 and TRBJ2-1; the match to TRBD2 covers 8 bases. This CDR3 is built from 15 residues. The germline V gene encodes CDR1 MRHNA and CDR2 SNTAGT. V gave up 5 bases and J gave up 0 bases; unmatched junction bases: 3.

The J gene is TRBJ2-7, the V gene TRBV27; tentatively, D is TRBD2 (6 bases). The V and J ends lost 0 bases and 5 bases respectively, with 17 bases between them. The CDR3 has 16 amino acids. Per the germline V gene, CDR1 is MNHEY and CDR2 is SMNVEV (reference sequence). The CDR3 bases are TGTGCCAGCAGTTTATCGAAAAGTGGCGGGAACCACGAGCAGTACTTC. Its protein is CASSLSKSGGNHEQYF.

There are a few counts of this clone. DNA for the CDR3: TGTGCCAGTAGTATCCGACAGGGACTTAACTATGGCTACACCTTC. Its translation: CASSIRQGLNYGYTF. The V and J genes are TRBV19 and TRBJ1-2; 7 positions agree with TRBD1. Trimming at V came to 3 bases and at J to 1 base, leaving 5 bases not matched to a gene. The CDR3 has 15 amino acids. Germline CDR1 reads LNHDA; CDR2 reads SQIVND (reference sequence).

The V and J genes are TRBV5-1 and TRBJ2-7; D perhaps matches TRBD2 (5 bases). Germline V gene sequence: CDR1 SGHRS, CDR2 YFSETQ. The CDR3 has 16 residues. V was pared by 2 bases and J by 9 bases, with 24 bases between. DNA of the CDR3: TGCGCCAGCAGCTTTGAGTTCCGGGGAATTGACTCCGGGCAGTACTTC. Translation gives CASSFEFRGIDSGQYF. Using reference TRBV5-1 and TRBJ2-7 for the parts outside the CDR3, the full variable domain is KAGVTQTPRYLIKTRGQQVTLSCSPISGHRSVSWYQQTPGQGLQFLFEYFSETQRNKGNFPGRFSGRQFSNSRSEMNVSTLELGDSALYLCASSFEFRGIDSGQYFGPGTRLTVT.

V gene TRBV29-1 combines with J gene TRBJ1-3; D is unresolved. The length of the CDR3 is 14 residues. Germline CDR1 reads SQVTM; CDR2 reads ANQGSEA. The V end was cut by 6 bases, the J end by 4 bases, with 16 bases between. CDR3 nucleotide sequence: TGCAGCGTCCAGATCGACAACTTGGGAAACACCATATATTTT. This gives the protein CSVQIDNLGNTIYF.

The CDR3 DNA reads TGTGCCAGCAGGGAGACAGGGGTGGGGGGCTACACCTTC. As protein: CASRETGVGGYTF. V and J are TRBV6-5 and TRBJ1-2, with TRBD1 matching over 8 bases. Germline trimming cut 6 bases from V and 8 bases from J; bases unmatched to any gene: 8. The CDR3 sequence is 13 residues long. CDR1 and CDR2 from the germline V gene are MNHEY and SVGAGI.

The V gene is TRBV5-5, the J gene TRBJ1-4, with D possibly matching TRBD1 (6 bases). The CDR3 extends over 14 amino acids. Germline V lookup: CDR1 SGHKS, CDR2 YYEKEE (reference sequence). V lost 4 bases and J 8 bases, leaving 15 bases between the germline ends. CDR3 amino acids: CASSRAYREEKLFF. The CDR3 nucleotides read TGTGCCAGCAGCAGAGCTTACAGGGAGGAAAAACTGTTTTTT.

The rearrangement uses TRBV18 and TRBJ2-7; D remains unclear. CDR1 and CDR2 (germline): KGHSH, LQKENI. The CDR3 covers 14 residues. The V gene lost 2 bases and the J gene lost 1 base, with 9 bases spanning the gap. The CDR3 protein is CASSPATISYEQYF. The CDR3 coding sequence is TGTGCCAGCTCACCAGCGACAATATCCTACGAGCAGTACTTC.

This chain connects TRBV27 to TRBJ1-2; D might be TRBD1 (5 bases). Looked up from germline, CDR1 is MNHEY and CDR2 is SMNVEV (reference sequence). V was trimmed by 8 bases and J by 4 bases, leaving 11 bases between them. The CDR3 covers 12 residues. CDR3 loop: CASRGASYGYTF. For the CDR3, the DNA is TGTGCCAGCCGCGGGGCATCCTATGGCTACACCTTC.

The chain employs TRBV5-1 and TRBJ2-5; D gene unclear. Trimming removed 0 bases from V and 0 bases from J, with 9 bases in between. CDR3 size: 15 residues. Germline CDR1 and CDR2: SGHRS and YFSETQ. Here the CDR3 reads CASSLDSWYQETQYF. CDR3 nucleotide sequence: TGCGCCAGCAGCTTGGACAGTTGGTACCAAGAGACCCAGTACTTC.

This rearrangement joins TRBV6-5 to TRBJ2-5; 10 positions match TRBD2. The V and J ends lost 6 bases and 4 bases, in that order; junction bases with no gene match: 8. The CDR3 totals 15 residues. Per the germline V gene, CDR1 is MNHEY and CDR2 is SVGAGI. The CDR3 loop is CASSPLAGKTETQYF. The DNA for the CDR3 is TGTGCCAGCAGCCCACTAGCGGGGAAAACAGAGACCCAGTACTTC.

The chain couples TRBV4-2 to TRBJ1-2; no reliable D call. V shed 0 bases and J shed 0 bases, with 11 bases lying between them. The CDR3 totals 16 residues. Looked up from germline, CDR1 is LGHNA and CDR2 is YNFKEQ. The CDR3 here is CASSQDEGRTNYGYTF. CDR3 in DNA: TGTGCCAGCAGCCAAGATGAGGGCCGGACTAACTATGGCTACACCTTC.

V is TRBV4-1 and J is TRBJ2-7; 9 nucleotides match TRBD1. The length of the CDR3 is 17 residues. CDR1 is MGHRA and CDR2 is YSYEKL in the germline V gene. V shed 0 bases, J shed 1 base, and the junction held 7 bases outside the gene matches. The CDR3 region is CASSQEALGQGSYEQYF. The CDR3 bases are TGCGCCAGCAGCCAAGAGGCATTGGGACAGGGTTCCTACGAGCAGTACTTC.

A single count supports this clone. The chain is built from TRBV11-3 and TRBJ2-4; 9 bases align to TRBD1. CDR1 is SGHNT, CDR2 YENEEA, per germline. This CDR3 comprises 13 residues. Trimming cost V 5 bases and J 8 bases; bases outside gene matches: 4. CDR3: CASSLQGADIQYF. The CDR3 region has the DNA TGTGCCAGCAGCCTACAGGGGGCGGACATTCAGTACTTC.

The rearrangement links TRBV5-4 to TRBJ1-6, with 7 bases that match TRBD1. In germline, CDR1 is SGHNT, CDR2 YYREEE (reference sequence). After removal of 3 bases from V and 8 bases from J, the junction contained 5 bases not matched to a gene. The CDR3 is 14 residues long. The chain's CDR3 is CASSSQGGDSPLHF. Written as DNA, the CDR3 is TGTGCCAGCAGCTCCCAGGGGGGAGATTCACCCCTCCACTTT.

The V gene is TRBV7-8, the J gene TRBJ1-6; D is unclear. The ends were cut back, 1 base at V and 8 bases at J, with 9 bases in the middle. This CDR3 spans 14 amino acids. Germline V gene lookup returns CDR1 SGHVS and CDR2 FQNEAQ. The CDR3 DNA sequence: TGTGCCAGCAGCTTAGGCGGCCGGGATTCACCCCTCCACTTT. Translation: CASSLGGRDSPLHF.

This clone was seen only a few times. Here the CDR3 reads CATSGRPNTGELFF. The CDR3 DNA follows: TGTGCCACGTCCGGGAGGCCGAACACCGGGGAGCTGTTTTTT. The chain carries TRBV6-6 and TRBJ2-2, with TRBD2 matching 7 bases. V was pared by 10 bases and J by 0 bases, with 5 bases of the junction left unmatched. From germline, CDR1 is MNHNY and CDR2 SVGAGI (reference sequence). The CDR3 covers 14 residues.

This chain connects TRBV27 to TRBJ1-3; D not certain. This CDR3 has 17 amino acids. CDR1 and CDR2 from the germline V gene are MNHEY and SMNVEV (reference sequence). V lost 2 bases, J lost 0 bases, and 14 bases lay in between. The CDR3: CASSLSGLEGSGNTIYF. For the CDR3, the DNA is TGTGCCAGCAGTTTAAGTGGGCTCGAAGGCTCTGGAAACACCATATATTTT.

This clone was seen more than once but under ten times. This sequence joins TRBV28 and TRBJ2-7; D is possibly TRBD2 (5 bases). The ends were cut back, 6 bases at V and 7 bases at J, with 16 bases in the middle. The germline CDR1 and CDR2 sequences are MDHEN and SYDVKM. CDR3 size: 13 residues. Written as DNA, the CDR3 is TGTGCCAGCAGCCTTGTTAGCGTCGGAGAGCAGTACTTC. Translation: CASSLVSVGEQYF.

The J gene is TRBJ1-5, the V gene TRBV5-6; 9 bases align to TRBD1. The CDR3 consists of 14 residues. The germline gives CDR1 SGHDT, CDR2 YYEEEE. The trim removed 2 bases at V and 5 bases at J, leaving 2 bases unmatched. CDR3 region: CASSLRTGDQPQHF. The CDR3 nucleotides are TGTGCCAGCAGCTTAAGGACAGGGGATCAGCCCCAGCATTTT.

This clone was counted a few times. The chain has TRBV6-5 and TRBJ2-2; 8 nucleotides match TRBD2. V was clipped by 5 bases and J by 4 bases; unmatched bases: 6. The germline CDR1 and CDR2 sequences are MNHEY and SVGAGI. This CDR3 has 15 amino acids. Written as DNA, the CDR3 is TGTGCCAGCAGTCAAACCCGGGGGGGCACCGGGGAGCTGTTTTTT. Translated: CASSQTRGGTGELFF.

The chain has TRBV7-2 and TRBJ2-3, with TRBD2 as a possible D gene (6 bases). Germline V gene data show CDR1 as SGHTA and CDR2 as FQGNSA. The CDR3 totals 16 residues. Deletions cut 2 bases from V and 2 bases from J, with 14 bases between. CDR3 in DNA: TGTGCCAGCAGCTTAATAACCGGGAGTCCCACAGATACGCAGTATTTT. Translated: CASSLITGSPTDTQYF.

This clone was recorded only once. J is TRBJ2-1 and V is TRBV9; perhaps TRBD1 as D (6 bases). Germline assignment: CDR1 SGDLS and CDR2 YYNGEE. Trimming left V 3 bases short and J 9 bases short, with 16 bases between. The CDR3 has 14 residues. The CDR3 DNA reads as TGTGCCAGCAGCGCCCGGGTGGGGGCGGGTGAGCAGTTCTTC. This translates into CASSARVGAGEQFF. The full variable domain, its missing parts supplied by reference TRBV9 and TRBJ2-1, is DSGVTQTPKHLITATGQRVTLRCSPRSGDLSVYWYQQSLDQGLQFLIQYYNGEERAKGNILERFSAQQFPDLHSELNLSSLELGDSALYFCASSARVGAGEQFFGPGTRLTVL.

V gene TRBV28 combines with J gene TRBJ1-2, with 7 nucleotides matching TRBD1. V lost 7 bases, J lost 3 bases, and 8 bases stayed unmatched. The CDR3 extends over 14 amino acids. CDR1 and CDR2 (germline): MDHEN, SYDVKM. The CDR3 DNA reads as TGTGCCAGCAAGCGTGGAGGACAGGACTATGGCTACACCTTC. This translates into CASKRGGQDYGYTF.

The chain links TRBV5-1 to TRBJ2-7, with a weak D call TRBD1 (5 bases). V was shortened by 0 bases and J by 3 bases, with 19 bases between the two germline ends. CDR3 size: 17 residues. Germline V gene data show CDR1 as SGHRS and CDR2 as YFSETQ. The CDR3 reads CASSLGVRGKGLYEQYF. In nucleotides, the CDR3 is TGCGCCAGCAGCTTGGGAGTAAGGGGTAAGGGTCTCTACGAGCAGTACTTC.